The 29 T cell receptor beta chains reported below all come from one sample, sequenced in a study of neurological immune-mediated disorders. TCRdb processed the 5' RACE reads anew with MiXCR; each CDR3 protein has one entry. The sample records 70,000 to 90,000 distinct CDR3 sequences, 4.5% to 7.5% being singletons. Time point described: longitudinal time-point 2. The sequencing sample was made of PBMCs. The receptors were sampled from a woman aged 55 to 70 with multiple sclerosis.

This clonotype appeared many times. The chain's CDR3 is CASSTSTPSTDTQYF. DNA for the CDR3: TGCGCCAGCAGCACCTCCACCCCAAGCACAGATACGCAGTATTTT. V is TRBV5-1 and J is TRBJ2-3; D gene unclear. V lost 4 bases to trimming and J lost 0 bases, with 12 bases between them. The CDR3 consists of 15 residues. From germline, CDR1 is SGHRS and CDR2 YFSETQ.

This clonotype was detected ten times or more. This chain links TRBV24-1 with TRBJ1-4; D might be TRBD1 (5 bases). V was shortened by 4 bases and J by 7 bases, with 15 bases between the two germline ends. Germline lookup yields CDR1 KGHDR and CDR2 SFDVKD. The CDR3 is 15 residues long. The chain's CDR3 is CATSDTTLGGEKLFF. CDR3 DNA: TGTGCCACCAGTGACACAACACTGGGGGGTGAAAAACTGTTTTTT.

This clonotype was seen at least ten times. In DNA form, the CDR3 reads TGCAGTGCTAGAGTGCTTGATGGGATAGGGGCCCAGTACTTC. Amino acid sequence: CSARVLDGIGAQYF. This chain uses TRBV20-1 with TRBJ2-5; perhaps TRBD1 as D (5 bases). Trimming left V 1 base short and J 9 bases short, with 18 bases between. Germline CDR1 and CDR2: DFQATT and SNEGSKA (reference sequence). There are 14 residues in the CDR3.

This clonotype has ten or more counts. J is TRBJ1-6 and V is TRBV5-6, with 8 nucleotides matching TRBD1. The CDR3 totals 15 residues. Germline V gives CDR1 SGHDT, CDR2 YYEEEE. V was pared by 4 bases and J by 10 bases, with 10 bases of the junction left unmatched. The CDR3 bases are TGTGCCAGCAGCCCGTCGCGGACAGGGAACTCACCCCTCCACTTT. Its translation: CASSPSRTGNSPLHF.

The chain recombines TRBV5-1 with TRBJ2-1, with unresolved D. CDR1 SGHRS and CDR2 YFSETQ come from the germline V gene. The V end lost 2 bases, the J end lost 0 bases, and 12 bases lay between the germline ends. The CDR3 is made up of 16 amino acids. The CDR3 spells CASSFELSSSYNEQFF. CDR3 DNA sequence: TGCGCCAGCAGCTTTGAGCTCTCCAGCTCCTACAATGAGCAGTTCTTC.

CDR3 residues: CASRTGHSTYEQYF. For the CDR3, the DNA is TGTGCCAGCAGAACGGGACACTCTACCTACGAGCAGTACTTC. The chain combines TRBV12-3 or TRBV12-4 with TRBJ2-7, with D possibly TRBD1 on 6 matching bases. The length of the CDR3 is 14 residues. The V and J ends lost 6 bases and 2 bases respectively, with 14 bases between them.

The sample holds a few counts of this clonotype. The J gene is TRBJ1-1, the V gene TRBV19; D gene ambiguous. This CDR3 comprises 13 residues. Germline assignment: CDR1 LNHDA and CDR2 SQIVND (reference sequence). Between the trimmed V and J ends, which lost 5 bases and 3 bases, there was a span of 10 bases. CDR3 sequence reads: CASSEDEDTEAFF. The DNA of the CDR3 is TGTGCCAGTAGTGAAGATGAGGACACTGAAGCTTTCTTT.

This clonotype was seen repeatedly, ten times or more. V and J are TRBV7-9 and TRBJ2-7; no definite D call. The V end was cut by 0 bases, the J end by 2 bases, with 11 bases between. Germline V gene sequence: CDR1 SEHNR, CDR2 FQNEAQ (reference sequence). This CDR3 has 15 residues. The CDR3 DNA reads TGTGCCAGCAGCTTAGCAGGTCAGCCAACCTACGAGCAGTACTTC. It yields the protein CASSLAGQPTYEQYF.

In this sample, this clonotype turned up many times. The chain has TRBV29-1 and TRBJ1-2; tentatively, D is TRBD1 (6 bases). The CDR3 length is 12 residues. Germline-derived CDR1 and CDR2 are SQVTM and ANQGSEA. V was clipped by 8 bases and J by 5 bases, with 15 bases between them. The CDR3 sequence is CSSTAGVYGYTF. The CDR3 DNA follows: TGCAGCAGCACGGCAGGGGTATATGGCTACACCTTC.

This clonotype was seen at least ten times. The J gene is TRBJ2-6, the V gene TRBV5-1; no firm D call. The CDR3 spans 15 residues. V gave up 1 base and J gave up 0 bases, with 5 bases separating them. The germline gives CDR1 SGHRS, CDR2 YFSETQ. CDR3 DNA: TGCGCCAGCAGCTTGACAGCCTCTGGGGCCAACGTCCTGACTTTC. As protein: CASSLTASGANVLTF.

This clonotype was recorded many times. The chain employs TRBV7-2 and TRBJ2-7, with 9 bases that match TRBD1. The CDR3 contains 13 residues. J was trimmed by 2 bases and V by 8 bases; bases with no gene match: 4. The germline V gene encodes CDR1 SGHTA and CDR2 FQGNSA. CDR3 sequence reads: CASWGQGTYEQYF. The CDR3 DNA follows: TGTGCCAGCTGGGGACAGGGTACCTACGAGCAGTACTTC.

The sample holds many counts of this clonotype. The V call is TRBV28, the J call TRBJ1-5; 10 positions match TRBD1. Trimming at V came to 6 bases and at J to 2 bases, leaving 7 bases not matched to a gene. Germline-derived CDR1 and CDR2 are MDHEN and SYDVKM. The CDR3 spans 16 residues. This CDR3 is CASSLMGTGGNQPQHF. CDR3 in DNA: TGTGCCAGCAGCCTGATGGGGACAGGGGGCAATCAGCCCCAGCATTTT.

This clonotype was recorded many times. The chain combines TRBV7-9 with TRBJ2-1; D is unclear. CDR1 and CDR2 from the germline V gene are SEHNR and FQNEAQ (reference sequence). The CDR3 spans 12 residues. V lost 1 base and J lost 7, with 5 bases in between. This chain's CDR3 is CASSLERNEQFF. The CDR3 region has the DNA TGTGCCAGCAGCTTAGAGCGTAATGAGCAGTTCTTC.

This clonotype was seen at least ten times. The CDR3 is CASSPRTGGNNEQFF. In DNA, the CDR3 is TGTGCCAGCAGTCCCAGGACAGGGGGCAACAATGAGCAGTTCTTC. V gene TRBV12-3 or TRBV12-4 combines with J gene TRBJ2-1; TRBD1 matches at 11 bases. This CDR3 is built from 15 residues. The junction had 5 bases not matched to a gene; V was cut back by 5 bases and J by 5 bases.

This clonotype showed up just a few times. The chain employs TRBV12-3 or TRBV12-4 and TRBJ2-7, with TRBD1 matching over 7 bases. The CDR3 sequence is 14 residues long. V lost 3 bases to trimming and J lost 5 bases; unmatched junction nucleotides: 7. The CDR3 is CASSFGGRGNEQYF. The DNA of the CDR3 is TGTGCCAGCAGTTTTGGAGGCAGGGGGAACGAGCAGTACTTC.

This clonotype was seen ten or more times. The chain carries TRBV5-1 and TRBJ2-7, with 7 bases matching TRBD1. The CDR3 length is 15 residues. J gave up 0 bases and V 5 bases, and 8 bases lay outside the gene matches. Germline CDR1 SGHRS, CDR2 YFSETQ. CDR3 in amino acids: CASRQRTGFSYEQYF. The CDR3 DNA reads as TGCGCCAGCAGACAAAGGACAGGTTTCTCCTACGAGCAGTACTTC.

This clonotype showed up many times. The chain joins TRBV7-6 to TRBJ2-3, with TRBD2 matching over 8 bases. The J segment lost 1 base and the V segment lost 1 base, leaving 7 bases of the junction unmatched. Germline V gene sequence: CDR1 SGHVS, CDR2 FNYEAQ. CDR3 size: 17 residues. The CDR3 here is CASSLGVSGARTDTQYF. The DNA for the CDR3 is TGTGCCAGCAGCTTAGGAGTTAGCGGGGCCCGCACAGATACGCAGTATTTT.

This clonotype was seen a few times. The chain uses TRBV12-3 or TRBV12-4 and TRBJ1-2; a weak D match, TRBD1 (6 bases). The V end was cut by 4 bases, the J end by 4 bases, with 16 bases between. The CDR3 has 15 amino acids. The CDR3 is CASSSRGGYVYGYTF. In DNA, the CDR3 is TGTGCCAGCAGTTCGCGAGGGGGTTATGTCTATGGCTACACCTTC.

The table lists this clonotype with many counts. The V call is TRBV29-1, the J call TRBJ2-3; D is ambiguous. Per the germline V gene, CDR1 is SQVTM and CDR2 is ANQGSEA. This CDR3 region has 14 residues. The V end lost 8 bases, the J end lost 5 bases, and 20 bases lay between the germline ends. CDR3 sequence (DNA): TGCAGCCTCCAAAGAGGCGGTGAGAGAGATACGCAGTATTTT. It yields the protein CSLQRGGERDTQYF.

This clonotype has at least ten counts. V usage is TRBV7-9 and J usage is TRBJ1-2, with 8 positions matching TRBD1. After removal of 4 bases from V and 0 bases from J, the junction contained 4 bases not matched to a gene. The germline CDR1 and CDR2 sequences are SEHNR and FQNEAQ (reference sequence). CDR3 length equals 15 residues. The CDR3 here is CASSSQTGANYGYTF. DNA for the CDR3: TGTGCCAGCAGCTCACAGACAGGGGCTAACTATGGCTACACCTTC. The complete variable domain, with remaining parts taken from reference TRBV7-9 and TRBJ1-2, reads DTGVSQNPRHKITKRGQNVTFRCDPISEHNRLYWYRQTLGQGPEFLTYFQNEAQLEKSRLLSDRFSAERPKGSFSTLEIQRTEQGDSAMYLCASSSQTGANYGYTFGSGTRLTVV.

This clonotype was recorded many times. The gene calls are TRBV5-4 and TRBJ1-3; weak D call: TRBD1 (5 bases). The CDR3 has 14 residues. From germline, CDR1 is SGHNT and CDR2 YYREEE (reference sequence). V was pared by 6 bases and J by 4 bases, with 14 bases between. CDR3 sequence: CASTTGAGGNTIYF. The CDR3 coding sequence is TGTGCCAGCACCACCGGGGCGGGAGGAAACACCATATATTTT.

This clonotype has at least ten counts. This chain connects TRBV5-1 to TRBJ2-1, with 8 bases matching TRBD1. The CDR3 sequence is 15 residues long. Trimming removed 4 bases from V and 9 bases from J; junction bases left unmatched: 12. The V gene's germline CDR1 is SGHRS and CDR2 YFSETQ. The CDR3 sequence: CASSPGQGATGEQFF. CDR3 DNA: TGCGCCAGCAGCCCCGGGCAGGGGGCCACTGGTGAGCAGTTCTTC.

Many counts were recorded for this clonotype. V usage is TRBV11-2 and J usage is TRBJ1-1; no definite D call. This CDR3 is built from 15 residues. Germline CDR1 and CDR2: SGHAT and FQNNGV. The V end was cut by 5 bases, the J end by 0 bases, with 13 bases between. CDR3 loop: CASSPRTRMNTEAFF. In nucleotides, the CDR3 is TGTGCCAGCAGCCCTAGGACCCGAATGAACACTGAAGCTTTCTTT.

This clonotype has a count of ten or more. J is TRBJ1-4 and V is TRBV2; D gene unclear. Deletions cut 8 bases from V and 0 bases from J, with 10 bases between. Germline values: CDR1 SNHLY, CDR2 FYNNEI. The length of the CDR3 is 14 residues. The CDR3 nucleotides read TGTGCCAGCCCGAACAGTGCAACTAATGAAAAACTGTTTTTT. Protein sequence: CASPNSATNEKLFF. Variable domain in full (rest from reference TRBV2 and TRBJ1-4): EPEVTQTPSHQVTQMGQEVILRCVPISNHLYFYWYRQILGQKVEFLVSFYNNEISEKSEIFDDQFSVERPDGSNFTLKIRSTKLEDSAMYFCASPNSATNEKLFFGSGTQLSVL.

This clonotype was seen at least ten times. The chain links TRBV6-5 to TRBJ1-2, with a possible D match to TRBD1 (5 bases). Germline V CDR1 and CDR2: MNHEY, SVGAGI. The length of the CDR3 is 13 residues. Trimming cost V 2 bases and J 6 bases, with 10 bases left between them. The CDR3 bases are TGTGCCAGCAGTTACAAGTGGGGCCATGGCTACACCTTC. Its protein is CASSYKWGHGYTF.

Worth noting for this clonotype: This clone may be a read error of a much larger clone one base away. The rearrangement joins TRBV7-2 to TRBJ1-1; no reliable D call. CDR3 length: 10 residues. From germline, CDR1 is SGHTA and CDR2 FQGNSA. The chain's CDR3 is CANSLGPAFF. The CDR3 DNA reads as TGTGCCAACAGCCTAGGTCCCGCTTTCTTT.

The sample holds many counts of this clonotype. The V gene is TRBV6-1, the J gene TRBJ1-5; D is perhaps TRBD1 (6 bases). This CDR3 region has 16 residues. The germline V and J ends were trimmed by 5 bases and 2 bases, with 16 bases remaining between them. Per the germline V gene, CDR1 is MNHNS and CDR2 is SASEGT. The CDR3 here is CASSTGQSWGNQPQHF. The DNA of the CDR3 is TGTGCCAGCAGTACGGGACAAAGTTGGGGCAATCAGCCCCAGCATTTT.

This clonotype has ten or more counts. The genes are TRBV5-1 and TRBJ1-1; TRBD1 matches 10 bases. There are 16 residues in the CDR3. CDR1 is SGHRS, CDR2 YFSETQ, per germline. The V and J ends lost 4 bases and 6 bases, in that order; junction bases with no gene match: 12. The CDR3 region is CASSLPGTGVVAEAFF. The CDR3 DNA reads TGCGCCAGCAGCCTTCCCGGGACAGGGGTTGTCGCTGAAGCTTTCTTT. The whole variable domain, remainder taken from reference TRBV5-1 and TRBJ1-1, is KAGVTQTPRYLIKTRGQQVTLSCSPISGHRSVSWYQQTPGQGLQFLFEYFSETQRNKGNFPGRFSGRQFSNSRSEMNVSTLELGDSALYLCASSLPGTGVVAEAFFGQGTRLTVV.

This clonotype was seen repeatedly, ten times or more. The chain combines TRBV5-5 with TRBJ1-4; no reliable D call. The CDR3 length is 16 residues. Trimming shortened V by 5 bases and J by 4 bases, and 18 bases separated the two germline ends. CDR1 is SGHKS and CDR2 is YYEKEE in the germline V gene (reference sequence). Here the CDR3 DNA reads TGTGCCAGCAGTCCATTGAGTCCGGCCTATAATGAAAAACTGTTTTTT. It yields the protein CASSPLSPAYNEKLFF.